The present T cell receptor beta chain was sequenced within a study of T-cell reconstitution after alpha-beta-depleted transplantation in children. During its preparation, the TCRbeta library received unique molecular identifiers. TCRdb fed the PCR reads into MiXCR, producing one record per CDR3 protein. Of about 410,000 distinct CDR3 sequences in the sample, about a fifth were seen once. Germline assignment: CDR1 MGHRA and CDR2 YSYEKL. Between the trimmed V and J ends, which lost 3 bases and 0 bases, there was a span of 11 bases. The CDR3 has 15 amino acids. The input for sequencing was PBMCs from the stem cell graft donor, taken from the stem cell graft. This chain joins TRBV4-1 and TRBJ1-1; TRBD1 is a possible D gene (5 bases). The clonotype was recovered from a human donor who donated a stem cell graft to a child with acute myeloid leukemia. As DNA, the CDR3 is TGCGCCAGCAGCCAGTCGACAGCCATGAACACTGAAGCTTTCTTT. It specifies CASSQSTAMNTEAFF.